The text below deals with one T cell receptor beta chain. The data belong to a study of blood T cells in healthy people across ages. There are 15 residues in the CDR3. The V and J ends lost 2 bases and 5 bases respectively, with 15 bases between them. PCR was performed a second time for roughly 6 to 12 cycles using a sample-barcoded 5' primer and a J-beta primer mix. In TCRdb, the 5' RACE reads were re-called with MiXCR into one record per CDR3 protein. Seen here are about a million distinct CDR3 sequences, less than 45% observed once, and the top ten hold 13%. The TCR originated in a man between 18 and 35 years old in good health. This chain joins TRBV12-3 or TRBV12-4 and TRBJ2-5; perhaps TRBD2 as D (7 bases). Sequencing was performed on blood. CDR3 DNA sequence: TGTGCCAGCAGTTTAAGTGGCAGGGGAGGGGAGACCCAGTACTTC. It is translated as CASSLSGRGGETQYF.